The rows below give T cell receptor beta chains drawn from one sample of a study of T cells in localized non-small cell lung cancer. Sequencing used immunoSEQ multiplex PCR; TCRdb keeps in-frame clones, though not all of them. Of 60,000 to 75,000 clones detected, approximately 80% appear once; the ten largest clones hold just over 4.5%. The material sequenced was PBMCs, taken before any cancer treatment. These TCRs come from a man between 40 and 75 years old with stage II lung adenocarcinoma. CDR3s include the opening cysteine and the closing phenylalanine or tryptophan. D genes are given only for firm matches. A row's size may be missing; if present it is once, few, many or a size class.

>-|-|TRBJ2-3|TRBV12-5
CASGLPILGPDTQYF
TGTGCTAGTGGTTTGCCAATCCTGGGGCCAGATACGCAGTATTTT
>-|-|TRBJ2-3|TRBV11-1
CASSLSSDWLNTQYF
TGTGCCAGCAGCTTATCGTCGGATTGGCTCAATACGCAGTATTTT
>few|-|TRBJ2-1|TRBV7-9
CASSLEGLSSYNEQFF
TGTGCCAGCAGCTTAGAGGGACTTAGCTCCTACAATGAGCAGTTCTTC
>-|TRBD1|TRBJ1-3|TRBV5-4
CASRRAGTGFGNTIYF
TGTGCCAGCAGGCGAGCCGGGACAGGGTTTGGAAACACCATATATTTT
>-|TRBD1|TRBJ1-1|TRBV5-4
CASRSDRSGGRTEAFF
TGTGCCAGCAGATCCGACCGTTCAGGGGGAAGGACTGAAGCTTTCTTT
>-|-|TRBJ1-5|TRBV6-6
CASCDLYSNQPQHF
TGTGCCAGCTGCGACCTTTATAGCAATCAGCCCCAGCATTTT
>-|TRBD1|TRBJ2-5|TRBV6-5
CASSYSDRGPETQYF
TGTGCCAGCAGTTACTCCGACAGGGGCCCAGAGACCCAGTACTTC
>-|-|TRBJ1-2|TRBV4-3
CASSQYGQGNYGYTF
TGCGCCAGCAGCCAATATGGGCAGGGTAACTATGGCTACACCTTC
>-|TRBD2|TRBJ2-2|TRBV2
CASSVLLAGVSTGELFF
TGTGCCAGCAGTGTTTTACTAGCGGGAGTTAGCACCGGGGAGCTGTTTTTT
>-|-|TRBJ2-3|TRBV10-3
CAISGDVKSTDTQYF
TGTGCCATCTCGGGGGATGTGAAAAGCACAGATACGCAGTATTTT
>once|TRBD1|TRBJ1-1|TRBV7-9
CASMAQGLEAFF
TGTGCCAGCATGGCACAGGGGCTTGAAGCTTTCTTT
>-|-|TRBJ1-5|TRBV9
CASSPLGYNQPQHF
TGTGCCAGCAGTCCTCTGGGGTATAATCAGCCCCAGCATTTT
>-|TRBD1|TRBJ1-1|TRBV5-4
CASSSRTGGPSTEAFF
TGTGCCAGCAGCTCTAGGACAGGGGGTCCTAGCACTGAAGCTTTCTTT
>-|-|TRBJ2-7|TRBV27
CASSSRGGQPYEQYF
TGTGCCAGCAGTAGTCGAGGGGGGCAACCCTACGAGCAGTACTTC
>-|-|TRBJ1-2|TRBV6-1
CASSEAHRRIGGYTF
TGTGCCAGCAGTGAAGCTCACCGCAGGATTGGCGGCTACACCTTC
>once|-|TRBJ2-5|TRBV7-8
CASSFSVTETQYF
TGTGCCAGCAGCTTCTCAGTAACAGAGACCCAGTACTTC
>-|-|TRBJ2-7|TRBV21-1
CASSKAGVDSGRENSYEQYF
TGTGCCAGCAGCAAAGCAGGAGTGGATAGCGGGAGGGAGAATTCCTACGAGCAGTACTTC
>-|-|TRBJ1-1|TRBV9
CASSAGQIMNTEAFF
TGTGCCAGCAGCGCAGGACAGATTATGAACACTGAAGCTTTCTTT
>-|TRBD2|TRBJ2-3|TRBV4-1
CASSRGLADSTDTQYF
TGCGCCAGCAGCCGGGGACTAGCGGATTCCACAGATACGCAGTATTTT
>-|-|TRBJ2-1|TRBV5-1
CASSPVTAKSEQFF
TGCGCCAGCAGCCCGGTGACCGCAAAAAGTGAGCAGTTCTTC
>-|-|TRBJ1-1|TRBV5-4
CASSLQGGNTEAFF
TGTGCCAGCAGCTTGCAGGGCGGCAACACTGAAGCTTTCTTT
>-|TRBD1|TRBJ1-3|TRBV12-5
CASDAGQGPAGNTIYF
TGTGCTAGTGATGCGGGACAGGGGCCGGCTGGAAACACCATATATTTT
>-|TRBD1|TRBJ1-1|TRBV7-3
CASSLKPRRDRLNTEAFF
TGTGCCAGCAGCTTAAAGCCCCGCCGGGACAGGTTGAACACTGAAGCTTTCTTT
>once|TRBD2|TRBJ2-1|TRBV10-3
CAISESLAGVNEQFF
TGTGCCATCAGTGAGTCACTAGCGGGAGTTAATGAGCAGTTCTTC
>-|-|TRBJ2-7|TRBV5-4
CASSDRPYEQYF
TGTGCCAGCAGCGACCGTCCCTACGAGCAGTACTTC
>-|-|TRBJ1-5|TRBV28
CASSLPRTERNQPQHF
TGTGCCAGCAGTTTACCTCGGACAGAACGCAATCAGCCCCAGCATTTT
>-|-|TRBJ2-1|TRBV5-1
CASSLSGADEQFF
TGCGCCAGCAGCTTGTCGGGGGCGGACGAGCAGTTCTTC
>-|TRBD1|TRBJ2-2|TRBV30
CAWGKDRAANTGELFF
TGTGCCTGGGGAAAGGACAGGGCCGCGAACACCGGGGAGCTGTTTTTT
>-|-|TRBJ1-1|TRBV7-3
CASSLDPTRWDTEAFF
TGTGCCAGCAGCTTAGACCCCACAAGGTGGGACACTGAAGCTTTCTTT
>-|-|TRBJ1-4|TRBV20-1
CCLTRNEKLFF
TGCTGTCTGACACGCAATGAAAAACTGTTTTTT
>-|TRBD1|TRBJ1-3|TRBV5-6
CASSPGQAGNTIYF
TGTGCCAGCAGCCCAGGACAGGCTGGAAACACCATATATTTT
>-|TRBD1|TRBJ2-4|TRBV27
CASSLLGGRQVSGAKNIQYF
TGTGCCAGCAGTTTATTAGGGGGCCGACAGGTCTCGGGGGCCAAAAACATTCAGTACTTC
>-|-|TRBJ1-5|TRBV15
CATSRQGTNQPQHF
TGTGCCACCAGCAGACAGGGCACCAATCAGCCCCAGCATTTT
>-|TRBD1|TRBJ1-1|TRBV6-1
CASIGQGAEAFF
TGTGCCAGCATCGGACAGGGCGCTGAAGCTTTCTTT
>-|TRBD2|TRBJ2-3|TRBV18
CASSLAGEKTDTQYF
TGTGCCAGCTCCTTAGCGGGAGAAAAAACAGATACGCAGTATTTT
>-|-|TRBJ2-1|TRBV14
CASSQIREQFF
TGTGCCAGCAGCCAGATACGTGAGCAGTTCTTC
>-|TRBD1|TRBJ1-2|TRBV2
CASSDLQGSNSGYTF
TGTGCCAGCAGTGATCTACAGGGGAGTAATAGTGGCTACACCTTC
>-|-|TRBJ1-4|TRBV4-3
CASSQDPGTLNEKLFF
TGCGCCAGCAGCCAAGATCCCGGGACACTTAATGAAAAACTGTTTTTT
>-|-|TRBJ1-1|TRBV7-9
CASSLVQGKTEAFF
TGTGCCAGCAGCTTAGTACAGGGTAAGACTGAAGCTTTCTTT
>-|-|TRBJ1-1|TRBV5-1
CASSWSGTEAFF
TGCGCCAGCAGCTGGTCCGGAACTGAAGCTTTCTTT
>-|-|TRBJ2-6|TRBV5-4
CASSLARLPLTF
TGTGCCAGCAGCTTGGCGCGGCTACCTCTGACTTTC
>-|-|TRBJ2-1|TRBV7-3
CASSLNPLKAYSNTNEQFF
TGTGCCAGCAGCTTAAACCCCCTGAAAGCGTACTCTAATACCAATGAGCAGTTCTTC
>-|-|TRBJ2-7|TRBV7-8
CASSLGGNSYEQYF
TGTGCCAGCAGCTTGGGTGGAAACTCCTACGAGCAGTACTTC
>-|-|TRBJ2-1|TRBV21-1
CASSKEVLGQFF
TGTGCCAGCAGCAAAGAGGTGTTGGGGCAGTTCTTC
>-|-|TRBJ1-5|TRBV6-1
CASSNWSNQPQHF
TGTGCCAGCAGCAACTGGTCCAATCAGCCCCAGCATTTT
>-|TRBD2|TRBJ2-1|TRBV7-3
CASSLDAGVQFF
TGTGCCAGCAGCTTAGACGCGGGAGTGCAGTTCTTC
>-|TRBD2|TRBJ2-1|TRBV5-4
CASSLGAGSYNEQFF
TGTGCCAGCAGCTTGGGAGCGGGGTCCTACAATGAGCAGTTCTTC
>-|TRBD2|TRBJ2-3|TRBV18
CASSPVPGLSDTQYF
TGTGCCAGCTCACCCGTCCCGGGACTATCAGATACGCAGTATTTT
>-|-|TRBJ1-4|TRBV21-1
CASSAVRTPLPTTNEKLFF
TGTGCCAGCAGCGCTGTTCGGACCCCCCTTCCTACAACTAATGAAAAACTGTTTTTT
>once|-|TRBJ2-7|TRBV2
CASTEAGVEQYF
TGTGCCAGCACGGAGGCAGGGGTTGAGCAGTACTTC
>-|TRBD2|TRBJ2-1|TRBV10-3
CAIRAGGNNEQFF
TGTGCCATCAGAGCGGGAGGGAACAATGAGCAGTTCTTC
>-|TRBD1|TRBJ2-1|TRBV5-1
CASSLVRTGTYNEQFF
TGCGCCAGCAGCTTGGTCAGGACAGGGACCTACAATGAGCAGTTCTTC
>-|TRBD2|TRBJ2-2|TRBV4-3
CASKGGSRTGELFF
TGCGCCAGCAAGGGCGGGAGCCGGACCGGGGAGCTGTTTTTT
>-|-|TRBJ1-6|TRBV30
CAWSLPYSPLHF
TGTGCCTGGAGCCTGCCTTATTCACCCCTCCACTTT
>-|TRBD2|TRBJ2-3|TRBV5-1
CASSLAGGRPDTQYF
TGCGCCAGCAGCTTGGCGGGAGGTCGCCCAGATACGCAGTATTTT
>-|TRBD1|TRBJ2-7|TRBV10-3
CAISADRGAYEQYF
TGTGCCATCAGTGCTGACAGGGGGGCCTACGAGCAGTACTTC
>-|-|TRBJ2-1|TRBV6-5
CASSYSRTYNEQFF
TGTGCCAGCAGTTACTCGAGGACGTACAATGAGCAGTTCTTC
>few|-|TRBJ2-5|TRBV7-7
CASSLGPGGTQYF
TGTGCTAGCAGCTTGGGACCTGGCGGGACCCAGTACTTC
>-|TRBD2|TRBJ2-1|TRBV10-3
CAISGSLAGGGENNEQFF
TGTGCCATCAGCGGAAGTTTAGCGGGAGGAGGGGAAAACAATGAGCAGTTCTTC